Below, one T cell receptor (beta chain) is given with its context. Germline lookup yields CDR1 SGDLS and CDR2 YYNGEE. The CDR3 loop spans 15 amino acids. Trimming removed 0 bases from V and 7 bases from J, with 11 bases in between. This record comes from a study of blood T cell repertoires in COVID-19. Produced via immunoSEQ multiplex PCR; TCRdb's table is partial and in-frame only. The repertoire holds around 78,000 clones, with around 86% as singletons. The rearrangement joins TRBV9 to TRBJ1-6, with D unresolved. The sample consisted of peripheral blood. The sequence was obtained from a woman in her fifties or sixties with acute or convalescent COVID-19. The CDR3 DNA reads TGTGCCAGCAGCGTAGGGAGGGTGGGGAATTCACCCCTCCACTTT. Residues: CASSVGRVGNSPLHF.